Detailed here is one TCR beta chain. Its specificity is not known. The CDR3 is 16 residues long. Germline-derived CDR1 and CDR2 are MDHEN and SYDVKM. The donors, healthy Caucasians from Russia, were aged about 6 to 95. This sample stems from a study of blood T cells in healthy people across ages. On the study more broadly: Researchers report that template switching captured about one barcoded beta molecule per two T cells. Study-level points and caveats: Estimates of diversity drawn from one million T cells were considered underestimates.

Through a sample-barcoded 5' primer and a J-beta primer mix, a second PCR was run for roughly 6 to 11 cycles. TCRdb independently ran MiXCR on the 5' RACE reads; one entry per CDR3 protein. The sample has approximately 800,000 distinct CDR3 sequences, roughly 50% seen once. The rearrangement joins TRBV28 to TRBJ2-5, with TRBD2 as a possible D gene (5 bases). The DNA end favors TRBJ2-7, so the J call may be wrong. This TCR was recovered from a man in his forties in good health. Sample: blood. CDR3 in amino acids: CASSHPIDTSSYEQYF. The CDR3 DNA reads TGTGCCAGCAGTCACCCGATCGACACTAGCTCCTACGAGCAGTACTTC.